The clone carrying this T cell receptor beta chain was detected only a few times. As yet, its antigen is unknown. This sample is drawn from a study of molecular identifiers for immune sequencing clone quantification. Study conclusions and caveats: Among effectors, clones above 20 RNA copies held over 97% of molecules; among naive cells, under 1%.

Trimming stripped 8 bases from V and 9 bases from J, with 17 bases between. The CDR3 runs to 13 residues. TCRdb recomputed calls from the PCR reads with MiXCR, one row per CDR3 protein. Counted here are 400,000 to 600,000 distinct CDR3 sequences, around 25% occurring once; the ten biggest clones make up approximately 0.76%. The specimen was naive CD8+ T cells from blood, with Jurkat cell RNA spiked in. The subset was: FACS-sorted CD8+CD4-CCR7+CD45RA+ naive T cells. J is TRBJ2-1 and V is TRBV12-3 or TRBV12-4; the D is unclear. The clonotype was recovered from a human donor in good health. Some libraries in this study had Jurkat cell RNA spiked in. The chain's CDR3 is CASGPAAQSEQFF. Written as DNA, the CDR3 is TGTGCCAGCGGCCCCGCCGCTCAAAGTGAGCAGTTCTTC.